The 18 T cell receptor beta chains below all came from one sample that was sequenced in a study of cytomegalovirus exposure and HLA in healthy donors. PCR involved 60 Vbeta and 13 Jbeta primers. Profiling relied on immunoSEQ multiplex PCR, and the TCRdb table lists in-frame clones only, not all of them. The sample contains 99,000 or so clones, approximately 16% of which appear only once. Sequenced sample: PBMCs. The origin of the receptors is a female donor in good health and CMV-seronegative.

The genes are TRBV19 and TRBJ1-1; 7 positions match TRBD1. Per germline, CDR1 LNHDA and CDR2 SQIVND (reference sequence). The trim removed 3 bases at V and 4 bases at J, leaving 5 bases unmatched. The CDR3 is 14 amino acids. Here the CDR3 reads CASSIIDRVTEAFF. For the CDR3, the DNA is TGTGCCAGTAGTATTATCGACAGGGTCACTGAAGCTTTCTTT.

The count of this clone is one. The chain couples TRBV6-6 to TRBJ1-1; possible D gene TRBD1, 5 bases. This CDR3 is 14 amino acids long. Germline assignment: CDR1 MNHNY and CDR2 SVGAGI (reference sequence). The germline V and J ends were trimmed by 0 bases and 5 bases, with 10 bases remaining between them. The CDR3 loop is CASSYSYGGTEAFF. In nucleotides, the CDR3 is TGTGCCAGCAGTTACTCGTACGGGGGGACTGAAGCTTTCTTT.

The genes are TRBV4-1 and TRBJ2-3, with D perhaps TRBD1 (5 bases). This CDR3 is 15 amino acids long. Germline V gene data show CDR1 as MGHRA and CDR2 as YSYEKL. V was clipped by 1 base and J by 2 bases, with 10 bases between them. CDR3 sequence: CASSQAGYLTDTQYF. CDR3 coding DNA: TGCGCCAGCAGCCAAGCAGGGTACCTCACAGATACGCAGTATTTT.

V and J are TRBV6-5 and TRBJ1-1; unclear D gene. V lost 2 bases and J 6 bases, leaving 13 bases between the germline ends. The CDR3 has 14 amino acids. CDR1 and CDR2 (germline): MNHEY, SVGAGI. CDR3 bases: TGTGCCAGCAGTTACGGGGAACTAGGGTCTGAAGCTTTCTTT. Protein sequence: CASSYGELGSEAFF.

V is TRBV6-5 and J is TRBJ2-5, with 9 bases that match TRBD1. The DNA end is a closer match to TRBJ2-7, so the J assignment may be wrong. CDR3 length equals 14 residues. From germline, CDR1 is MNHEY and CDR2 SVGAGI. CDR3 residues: CASRRDRDDYEQYF. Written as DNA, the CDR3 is TGTGCCAGCAGGAGGGACAGGGATGACTACGAGCAGTACTTC.

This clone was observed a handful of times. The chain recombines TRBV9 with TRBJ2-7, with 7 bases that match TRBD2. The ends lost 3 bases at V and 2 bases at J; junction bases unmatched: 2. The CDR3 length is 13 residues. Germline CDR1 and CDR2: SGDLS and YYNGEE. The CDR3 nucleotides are TGTGCCAGCAGCGCAGGGACTACCTACGAGCAGTACTTC. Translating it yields CASSAGTTYEQYF.

CDR3 sequence reads: CASSLSGQGGYGYTF. The CDR3 nucleotides are TGTGCCAGCAGTTTAAGTGGTCAGGGAGGGTATGGCTACACCTTC. The chain is built from TRBV27 and TRBJ1-2, with D possibly TRBD1 on 5 matching bases. Germline V lookup: CDR1 MNHEY, CDR2 SMNVEV (reference sequence). The V end lost 2 bases, the J end lost 5 bases, and 15 bases lay between the germline ends. The CDR3 runs 15 residues.

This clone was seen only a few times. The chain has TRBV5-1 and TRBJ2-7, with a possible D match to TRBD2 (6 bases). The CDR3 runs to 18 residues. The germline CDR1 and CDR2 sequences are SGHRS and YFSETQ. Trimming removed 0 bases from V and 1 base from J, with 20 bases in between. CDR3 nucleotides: TGCGCCAGCAGCTTGGCCGGGATAACAGCGGGTTTTTCCTACGAGCAGTACTTC. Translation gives CASSLAGITAGFSYEQYF.

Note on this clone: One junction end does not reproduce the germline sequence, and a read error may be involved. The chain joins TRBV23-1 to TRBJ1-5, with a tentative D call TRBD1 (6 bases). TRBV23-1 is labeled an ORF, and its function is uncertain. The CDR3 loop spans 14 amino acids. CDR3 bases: TGCGCCAGCAGTCCCCGGGGGGGCAACCAGCCCCAGCATTTT. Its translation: CASSPRGGNQPQHF.

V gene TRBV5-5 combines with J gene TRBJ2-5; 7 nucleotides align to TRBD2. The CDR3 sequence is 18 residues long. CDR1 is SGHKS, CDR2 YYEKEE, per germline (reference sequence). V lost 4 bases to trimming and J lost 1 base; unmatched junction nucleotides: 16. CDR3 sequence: CASSLLGGRGLSQETQYF. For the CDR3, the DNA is TGTGCCAGCAGCCTACTTGGGGGGAGGGGCTTGAGCCAAGAGACCCAGTACTTC.

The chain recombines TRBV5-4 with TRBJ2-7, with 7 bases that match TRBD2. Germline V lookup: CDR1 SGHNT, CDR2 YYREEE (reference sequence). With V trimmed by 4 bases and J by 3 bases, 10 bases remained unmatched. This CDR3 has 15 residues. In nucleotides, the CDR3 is TGTGCCAGCAGCCACCGCGGGGGAGTGGTCTACGAGCAGTACTTC. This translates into CASSHRGGVVYEQYF.

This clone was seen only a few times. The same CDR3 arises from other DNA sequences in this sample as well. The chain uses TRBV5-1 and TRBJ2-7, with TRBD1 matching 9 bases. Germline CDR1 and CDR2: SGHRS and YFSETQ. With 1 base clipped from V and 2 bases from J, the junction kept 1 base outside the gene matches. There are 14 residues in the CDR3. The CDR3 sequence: CASSLTGGTYEQYF. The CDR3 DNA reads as TGCGCCAGCAGCTTGACAGGGGGCACCTACGAGCAGTACTTC.

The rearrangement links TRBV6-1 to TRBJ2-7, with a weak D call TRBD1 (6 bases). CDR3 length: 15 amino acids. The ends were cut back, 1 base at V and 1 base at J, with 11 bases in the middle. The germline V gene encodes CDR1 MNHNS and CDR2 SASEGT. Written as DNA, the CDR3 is TGTGCCAGCAGTGAAGGGTACAGGGCGTCCTACGAGCAGTACTTC. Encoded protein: CASSEGYRASYEQYF.

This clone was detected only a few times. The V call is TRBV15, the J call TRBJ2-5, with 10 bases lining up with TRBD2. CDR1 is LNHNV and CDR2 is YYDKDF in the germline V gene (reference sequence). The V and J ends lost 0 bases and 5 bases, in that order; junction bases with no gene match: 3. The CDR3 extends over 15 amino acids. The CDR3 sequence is CATSRELAGIETQYF. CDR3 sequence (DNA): TGTGCCACCAGCAGAGAACTAGCGGGGATCGAGACCCAGTACTTC.

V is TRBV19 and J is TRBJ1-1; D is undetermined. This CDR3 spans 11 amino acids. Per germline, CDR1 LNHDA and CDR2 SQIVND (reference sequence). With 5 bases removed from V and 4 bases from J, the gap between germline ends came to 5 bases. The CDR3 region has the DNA TGTGCCAGTAGTTGGAGCACTGAAGCTTTCTTT. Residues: CASSWSTEAFF.

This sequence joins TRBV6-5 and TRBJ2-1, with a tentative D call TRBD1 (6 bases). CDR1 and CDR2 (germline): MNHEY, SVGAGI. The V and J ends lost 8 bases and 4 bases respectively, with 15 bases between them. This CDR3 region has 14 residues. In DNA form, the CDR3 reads TGTGCCAGCCGCACCCGGGACACATACAATGAGCAGTTCTTC. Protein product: CASRTRDTYNEQFF.

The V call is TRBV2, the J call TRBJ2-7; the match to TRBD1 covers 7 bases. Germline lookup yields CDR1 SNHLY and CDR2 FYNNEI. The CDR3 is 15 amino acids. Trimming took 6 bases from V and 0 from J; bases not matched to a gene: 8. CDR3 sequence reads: CASRMGQIPSYEQYF. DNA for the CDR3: TGTGCCAGCAGGATGGGACAGATCCCCTCCTACGAGCAGTACTTC.

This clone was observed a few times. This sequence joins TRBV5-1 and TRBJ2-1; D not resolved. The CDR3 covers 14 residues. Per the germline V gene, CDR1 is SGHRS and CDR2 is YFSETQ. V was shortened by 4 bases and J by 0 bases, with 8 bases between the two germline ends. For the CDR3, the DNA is TGCGCCAGCAGCCCCGCTAGCTCCTACAATGAGCAGTTCTTC. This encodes CASSPASSYNEQFF.